This is a list of T cell receptor beta chains from one sample in a study of blood T cell repertoires in COVID-19. Clones were read by immunoSEQ multiplex PCR, and TCRdb kept only the in-frame ones, dropping some. In the table there are 200,000 to 300,000 clones, 80% to 90% of which are singletons. Sequenced: peripheral blood. The source of these receptors is a man in his fifties or sixties with acute or convalescent COVID-19. The CDR3 runs from the conserved cysteine through the conserved F or W. The D gene is left open where the match is weak. Expanded clones are given a class, and other clones once, few, many or no size at all.

d_call: .; v_call: TRBV5-6; clone_size: .; j_call: TRBJ1-1; cdr3_nt: TGTGCCAGCAGCTTGGGACTATTGAACACTGAAGCTTTCTTT; cdr3_aa: CASSLGLLNTEAFF
d_call: TRBD1; v_call: TRBV2; clone_size: .; j_call: TRBJ1-6; cdr3_nt: TGTGCCAGCTTAGGGGGCAACTCCTATAATTCACCCCTCCACTTT; cdr3_aa: CASLGGNSYNSPLHF
d_call: TRBD1; v_call: TRBV19; clone_size: .; j_call: TRBJ2-7; cdr3_nt: TGTGCCAGTAGTATAACAACAGGGGAGCCCTACGAGCAGTACTTC; cdr3_aa: CASSITTGEPYEQYF
d_call: TRBD1; v_call: TRBV19; clone_size: few; j_call: TRBJ1-4; cdr3_nt: TGTGCCAGTAGTATAGTACAGGGGTCTAATGAAAAACTGTTTTTT; cdr3_aa: CASSIVQGSNEKLFF
d_call: TRBD2; v_call: TRBV19; clone_size: .; j_call: TRBJ2-1; cdr3_nt: TGTGCCAGTAGTGTACAATCCGGGACTACCTACAATGAGCAGTTCTTC; cdr3_aa: CASSVQSGTTYNEQFF
d_call: TRBD2; v_call: TRBV11-3; clone_size: .; j_call: TRBJ2-3; cdr3_nt: TGTGCCAGCAAACAAGGACTAGCGGGAGGTCTGCAGTATTTT; cdr3_aa: CASKQGLAGGLQYF
d_call: .; v_call: TRBV15; clone_size: .; j_call: TRBJ1-5; cdr3_nt: TGTGCCACCAGCAGCCAAACAGGCCACAATCAGCCCCAGCATTTT; cdr3_aa: CATSSQTGHNQPQHF
d_call: TRBD1; v_call: TRBV5-4; clone_size: .; j_call: TRBJ1-6; cdr3_nt: TGTGCCAGCAGGAGGGAGGGACAGGGCAATTCACCCCTCCACTTT; cdr3_aa: CASRREGQGNSPLHF
d_call: .; v_call: TRBV6-1; clone_size: .; j_call: TRBJ2-7; cdr3_nt: TGTGCCAGCAGTGAAAGGGGGACTAAGGACGAGCAGTACTTC; cdr3_aa: CASSERGTKDEQYF
d_call: TRBD1; v_call: TRBV6-4; clone_size: .; j_call: TRBJ2-1; cdr3_nt: TGTGCCAGCAGCCTCTATGGCCCAGGGGGAAGGCTAAGCTCCTACAATGAGCAGTTCTTC; cdr3_aa: CASSLYGPGGRLSSYNEQFF
d_call: TRBD2; v_call: TRBV9; clone_size: .; j_call: TRBJ2-1; cdr3_nt: TGTGCCAGCAGCGTACGGCTAGCGGGAGCCAATGAGCAGTTCTTC; cdr3_aa: CASSVRLAGANEQFF
d_call: .; v_call: TRBV10-2; clone_size: .; j_call: TRBJ1-2; cdr3_nt: TGCGCCAGCAGTTTTGATTCAGATGGCTACACCTTC; cdr3_aa: CASSFDSDGYTF
d_call: .; v_call: TRBV18; clone_size: .; j_call: TRBJ1-2; cdr3_nt: TGTGCCAGCTCACCACGGGCAATCGCTAACTATGGCTACACCTTC; cdr3_aa: CASSPRAIANYGYTF
d_call: .; v_call: TRBV30; clone_size: .; j_call: TRBJ1-4; cdr3_nt: TGTGCCTTCCAGACAGATTCTAATGAAAAACTGTTTTTT; cdr3_aa: CAFQTDSNEKLFF
d_call: .; v_call: TRBV5-6; clone_size: few; j_call: TRBJ1-2; cdr3_nt: TGTGCCAGCAGCTTGGACCCACAGGGTAGGAGCTACACCTTC; cdr3_aa: CASSLDPQGRSYTF
d_call: TRBD1; v_call: TRBV27; clone_size: .; j_call: TRBJ1-2; cdr3_nt: TGTGCCAGCAGGCAGGGGGCGCGGGGCTACACCTTC; cdr3_aa: CASRQGARGYTF
d_call: TRBD1; v_call: TRBV3-1/TRBV3-2; clone_size: .; j_call: TRBJ1-1; cdr3_nt: TGTGCCAGCAGCAAACAGGGGGCGCGAACTGAAGCTTTCTTT; cdr3_aa: CASSKQGARTEAFF
d_call: .; v_call: TRBV6-4; clone_size: .; j_call: TRBJ1-6; cdr3_nt: TGTGCCAGCAGGGCGGATTCTGTAGGAACCCTCCACTTT; cdr3_aa: CASRADSVGTLHF
d_call: TRBD1; v_call: TRBV2; clone_size: .; j_call: TRBJ2-7; cdr3_nt: TGTGCCAGCAGTGCGGACAGGGGGTTGTACGAGCAGTACTTC; cdr3_aa: CASSADRGLYEQYF
d_call: TRBD1; v_call: TRBV7-6; clone_size: .; j_call: TRBJ1-2; cdr3_nt: TGTGCCAGCAGCTTATCGGAAAGGGGGCGTTATGGCTACACCTTC; cdr3_aa: CASSLSERGRYGYTF
d_call: TRBD1; v_call: TRBV6-5; clone_size: .; j_call: TRBJ2-7; cdr3_nt: TGTGCCAGCAGACTAGGACAGGGGCCCTCCTACGAGCAGTACTTC; cdr3_aa: CASRLGQGPSYEQYF
d_call: .; v_call: TRBV11-2; clone_size: .; j_call: TRBJ1-3; cdr3_nt: TGTGCCAGCAGCTTAGGGGCAGGCTTCTCTGGAAACACCATATATTTT; cdr3_aa: CASSLGAGFSGNTIYF
d_call: TRBD1; v_call: TRBV6-5; clone_size: .; j_call: TRBJ1-6; cdr3_nt: TGTGCCAGCTCCCAGGGGGTAGAGAATTCACCCCTCCACTTT; cdr3_aa: CASSQGVENSPLHF
d_call: TRBD1; v_call: TRBV11-2; clone_size: .; j_call: TRBJ2-3; cdr3_nt: TGTGCCAGCAGCGAGACAGGGCCCACAGATACGCAGTATTTT; cdr3_aa: CASSETGPTDTQYF
d_call: .; v_call: TRBV6-5; clone_size: .; j_call: TRBJ1-5; cdr3_nt: TGTGCCAGCAGCCCGGGGGGAAATAGCAATCAGCCCCAGCATTTT; cdr3_aa: CASSPGGNSNQPQHF
d_call: .; v_call: TRBV9; clone_size: .; j_call: TRBJ1-4; cdr3_nt: TGTGCCAGCGGAAGACAGAACAATGAAAAACTGTTTTTT; cdr3_aa: CASGRQNNEKLFF
d_call: TRBD2; v_call: TRBV6-5; clone_size: .; j_call: TRBJ2-5; cdr3_nt: TGTGCCAGCAGTTACGTTCTAGCGGGAGGAGAGACCCAGTACTTC; cdr3_aa: CASSYVLAGGETQYF
d_call: .; v_call: TRBV19; clone_size: .; j_call: TRBJ2-7; cdr3_nt: TGTGCCAGTAGCTCGGGACATACTATCTCCTACGAGCAGTACTTC; cdr3_aa: CASSSGHTISYEQYF
d_call: .; v_call: TRBV27; clone_size: .; j_call: TRBJ2-1; cdr3_nt: TGTGCCAGCAGTGGCACCGGAGACTTCTCCTACAATGAGCAGTTCTTC; cdr3_aa: CASSGTGDFSYNEQFF
d_call: .; v_call: TRBV21-1; clone_size: .; j_call: TRBJ2-2; cdr3_nt: TGTGCCAGCAACCAAAAAAAACCGGGACAGGAGAACACCGGGGAGCTGTTTTTT; cdr3_aa: CASNQKKPGQENTGELFF
d_call: .; v_call: TRBV13; clone_size: .; j_call: TRBJ1-1; cdr3_nt: TGTGCCAGCAGCTTAATTGGCAGGAACACTGAAGCTTTCTTT; cdr3_aa: CASSLIGRNTEAFF
d_call: TRBD1; v_call: TRBV11-1; clone_size: .; j_call: TRBJ2-6; cdr3_nt: TGTGCCAGCAGACCGACAGGGACTGGGGCCAACGTCCTGACTTTC; cdr3_aa: CASRPTGTGANVLTF
d_call: TRBD1; v_call: TRBV15; clone_size: .; j_call: TRBJ1-1; cdr3_nt: TGTGCCACCAGCAGGGGACAGGGGGCTAACACTGAAGCTTTCTTT; cdr3_aa: CATSRGQGANTEAFF
d_call: TRBD1; v_call: TRBV10-3; clone_size: .; j_call: TRBJ1-2; cdr3_nt: TGTGCCATCAGTGATGGGGACAGGGCTTCTGGCTACACCTTC; cdr3_aa: CAISDGDRASGYTF
d_call: .; v_call: TRBV5-5; clone_size: few; j_call: TRBJ1-1; cdr3_nt: TGTGCCAGCAGCTCTTACACAGGGCTCACTGAAGCTTTCTTT; cdr3_aa: CASSSYTGLTEAFF
d_call: .; v_call: TRBV7-9; clone_size: once; j_call: TRBJ2-1; cdr3_nt: TGTGCCAGCAGCTTCGGGACATTCTCCTACAATGAGCAGTTCTTC; cdr3_aa: CASSFGTFSYNEQFF
d_call: TRBD1; v_call: TRBV3-1/TRBV3-2; clone_size: .; j_call: TRBJ1-4; cdr3_nt: TGTGCCAGCAGCCTGGGACAGGATGAAAAACTGTTTTTT; cdr3_aa: CASSLGQDEKLFF
d_call: TRBD2; v_call: TRBV7-9; clone_size: .; j_call: TRBJ2-3; cdr3_nt: TGTGCCACCCGACTAGCGGGAACAGATACGCAGTATTTT; cdr3_aa: CATRLAGTDTQYF
d_call: TRBD1; v_call: TRBV5-4; clone_size: .; j_call: TRBJ1-3; cdr3_nt: TGTGCCAGCAGCGCGATCGGGACAGGTTATGGAAACACCATATATTTT; cdr3_aa: CASSAIGTGYGNTIYF
d_call: .; v_call: TRBV3-1/TRBV3-2; clone_size: few; j_call: TRBJ1-2; cdr3_nt: TGTGCCAGCAGCCAGGGGCAGTTCTATGGCTACACCTTC; cdr3_aa: CASSQGQFYGYTF
d_call: TRBD1; v_call: TRBV7-8; clone_size: few; j_call: TRBJ1-5; cdr3_nt: TGTGCCAGCACGAACGTCCAGGGGGCAATAAGGAATCAGCCCCAGCATTTT; cdr3_aa: CASTNVQGAIRNQPQHF
d_call: TRBD2; v_call: TRBV27; clone_size: .; j_call: TRBJ2-1; cdr3_nt: TGTGCCAGCAGGCGGCTAGCGGGGAAGGATGAGCAGTTCTTC; cdr3_aa: CASRRLAGKDEQFF
d_call: TRBD1; v_call: TRBV3-1/TRBV3-2; clone_size: .; j_call: TRBJ2-7; cdr3_nt: TGTGCCAGCAGCCCTGCCGGGACAGGAACCTACGAGCAGTACTTC; cdr3_aa: CASSPAGTGTYEQYF
d_call: .; v_call: TRBV7-8; clone_size: .; j_call: TRBJ1-1; cdr3_nt: TGTGCCAGCAGCTCGCCCACAGGGACGAACACTGAAGCTTTCTTT; cdr3_aa: CASSSPTGTNTEAFF
d_call: .; v_call: TRBV9; clone_size: few; j_call: TRBJ1-2; cdr3_nt: TGTGCCAGCAGATCCTACCAGGGGTATGGCTACACCTTC; cdr3_aa: CASRSYQGYGYTF
d_call: .; v_call: TRBV6-5; clone_size: .; j_call: TRBJ2-7; cdr3_nt: TGTGCCAGCAGACAGGGCTCCTACGAGCAGTACTTC; cdr3_aa: CASRQGSYEQYF
d_call: .; v_call: TRBV5-4; clone_size: .; j_call: TRBJ2-2; cdr3_nt: TGTGCCAGCAGCTTAGCCGAGAACACCGGGGAGCTGTTTTTT; cdr3_aa: CASSLAENTGELFF
d_call: TRBD2; v_call: TRBV9; clone_size: .; j_call: TRBJ2-1; cdr3_nt: TGTGCCAGCAGCGCCGGACTAGCTGACTACAATGAGCAGTTCTTC; cdr3_aa: CASSAGLADYNEQFF
d_call: TRBD2; v_call: TRBV7-2; clone_size: .; j_call: TRBJ2-1; cdr3_nt: TGTGCCAGCACCTCCGGGACTAGCTACTACAATGAGCAGTTCTTC; cdr3_aa: CASTSGTSYYNEQFF
d_call: .; v_call: TRBV7-8; clone_size: .; j_call: TRBJ2-5; cdr3_nt: TGTGCCAGCAGCTTAGGGGCCCTTCAAGAGACCCAGTACTTC; cdr3_aa: CASSLGALQETQYF
d_call: .; v_call: TRBV29-1; clone_size: once; j_call: TRBJ2-7; cdr3_nt: TGCAGCGTTGAAGACACCCGATTCGGGTACGAGCAGTACTTC; cdr3_aa: CSVEDTRFGYEQYF
d_call: .; v_call: TRBV28; clone_size: .; j_call: TRBJ2-1; cdr3_nt: TGTGCCAGTGCGGGGAAGCCCTACAATGAGCAGTTCTTC; cdr3_aa: CASAGKPYNEQFF
d_call: TRBD2; v_call: TRBV7-3; clone_size: .; j_call: TRBJ2-1; cdr3_nt: TGTGCCAGCAGCGTATCCGGGACTAGCAATGAGCAGTTCTTC; cdr3_aa: CASSVSGTSNEQFF
d_call: .; v_call: TRBV10-3; clone_size: .; j_call: TRBJ1-2; cdr3_nt: TGTGCCATCAGTGACAGGGATAACTATGGCTACACCTTC; cdr3_aa: CAISDRDNYGYTF
d_call: TRBD2; v_call: TRBV7-3; clone_size: .; j_call: TRBJ2-3; cdr3_nt: TGTGCCAGCAGCTCCCCGGGACTACCCACAGATACGCAGTATTTT; cdr3_aa: CASSSPGLPTDTQYF
d_call: .; v_call: TRBV28; clone_size: .; j_call: TRBJ2-2; cdr3_nt: TGTGCCAGCAGGGGGCCAGGCGGGGAGCTGTTTTTT; cdr3_aa: CASRGPGGELFF
d_call: .; v_call: TRBV2; clone_size: few; j_call: TRBJ2-2; cdr3_nt: TGTGCCAGCAAGGACAGCGCGAACACCGGGGAGCTGTTTTTT; cdr3_aa: CASKDSANTGELFF
d_call: .; v_call: TRBV14; clone_size: .; j_call: TRBJ2-7; cdr3_nt: TGTGCCAGCAGCCGGACAGCTCTCTACGAGCAGTACTTC; cdr3_aa: CASSRTALYEQYF
d_call: .; v_call: TRBV9; clone_size: .; j_call: TRBJ1-2; cdr3_nt: TGTGCCAGCAGCGTAGCCCGTGACAGCGCAATCTATGGCTACACCTTC; cdr3_aa: CASSVARDSAIYGYTF
d_call: TRBD1; v_call: TRBV7-3; clone_size: .; j_call: TRBJ1-2; cdr3_nt: TGTGCCAGCAGCTTACACCCGGGACAGAACTATGGCTACACCTTC; cdr3_aa: CASSLHPGQNYGYTF